This record concerns one TCR beta chain sequence. Antigen: not known. Amplification used 60 Vbeta primers and 13 Jbeta primers. Libraries were prepared by immunoSEQ multiplex PCR; TCRdb keeps only in-frame clonotypes and omits some of them. Altogether roughly 150,000 clones are present, around 82% being singletons, with the ten largest covering more than 6.5%. The data were taken from a study of cytomegalovirus exposure and HLA in healthy donors. Study context: Genotyping showed 70% to 90% of some 400 donors falling in the Caucasian-associated ancestry cluster.

Findings of the study overall: The majority of TCR sequences were rare, yet some public TCRs appeared in many donors. One variant, a missense change in DCLRE1C, was linked in a later analysis to TCR beta V- and J-gene trimming. TCR beta sequences reportedly predicted most subjects' HLA-A and HLA-B alleles accurately.

This receptor was obtained from a woman between 50 and 59 years old in good health and CMV-seropositive. The sequencing sample was made of PBMCs.

CDR3 bases: TGTGCCAGCACCCAGCGGGGGGGAACCTACGAGCAGTACTTC. It specifies CASTQRGGTYEQYF. The chain uses TRBV13 and TRBJ2-7; 10 nucleotides match TRBD2. CDR1 is PRHDT and CDR2 is FYEKMQ in the germline V gene (reference sequence). J was trimmed by 2 bases and V by 7 bases; bases with no gene match: 5. CDR3 length: 14 residues.